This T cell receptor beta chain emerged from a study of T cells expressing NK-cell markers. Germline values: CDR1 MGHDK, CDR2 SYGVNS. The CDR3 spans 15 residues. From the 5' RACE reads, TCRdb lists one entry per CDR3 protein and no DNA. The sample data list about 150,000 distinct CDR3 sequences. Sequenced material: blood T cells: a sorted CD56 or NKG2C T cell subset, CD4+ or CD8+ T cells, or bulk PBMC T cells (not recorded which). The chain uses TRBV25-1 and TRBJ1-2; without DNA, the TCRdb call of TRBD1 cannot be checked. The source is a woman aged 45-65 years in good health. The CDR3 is CASSGYLQGHYGYTF.